Detailed here is one T cell receptor beta chain. The sample is drawn from a study of blood T cell repertoires in COVID-19. Looking at the study overall: COVID-19 samples from acute and convalescent phases originated in the United States, Italy and Spain. From T cells, B-cell-depleted T cells, or PBMCs came the material, which was cDNA or gDNA.

Per the original methods: Nucleated cell number was recorded as an estimate derived from reference gene primer amplification. Only in-frame clones appear in the TCRdb table, and some are missing; sequencing was by immunoSEQ multiplex PCR. V, J and clone size are taken as reported in that table, and D and trimming were inferred from the DNA itself. Of roughly 300,000 clones listed, under 90% were seen once; the top ten hold approximately 2%. Seattle researchers signed up patients amid active infection and tracked them longitudinally. Losses at the gene ends were 2 bases for V and 7 bases for J; bases not matched to a gene: 4. Germline assignment: CDR1 KGHDR and CDR2 SFDVKD. This CDR3 comprises 15 residues.

Sequencing used peripheral blood. The TCR originated in a woman in her twenties or thirties with COVID-19, enrolled during active disease. The chain has TRBV24-1 and TRBJ1-2; 12 bases match TRBD1. The CDR3, as DNA: TGTGCCACCAGTGATTCAGGGACAGGGGGCATTGGCTACACCTTC. The encoded protein is CATSDSGTGGIGYTF.